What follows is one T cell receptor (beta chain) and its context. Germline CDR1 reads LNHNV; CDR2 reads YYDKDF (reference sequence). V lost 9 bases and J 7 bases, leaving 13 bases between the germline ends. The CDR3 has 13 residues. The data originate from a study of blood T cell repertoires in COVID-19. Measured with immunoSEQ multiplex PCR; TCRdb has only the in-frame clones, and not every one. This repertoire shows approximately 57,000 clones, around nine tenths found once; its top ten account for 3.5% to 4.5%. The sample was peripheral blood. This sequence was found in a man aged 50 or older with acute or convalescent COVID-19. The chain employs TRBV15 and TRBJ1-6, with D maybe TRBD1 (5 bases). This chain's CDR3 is CATREGPNSPLHF. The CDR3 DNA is TGTGCCACAAGGGAGGGACCAAATTCACCCCTCCACTTT.